These 7 T cell receptor beta chains were all obtained from the same sample, sequenced in a study of cytomegalovirus exposure and HLA in healthy donors. With 60 Vbeta and 13 Jbeta primers, the PCR was carried out. Here immunoSEQ multiplex PCR was the method, and the copy in TCRdb shows in-frame clones only, minus some. The profile shows around 150,000 clones, roughly 77% of them singletons. Sequencing used PBMCs. These receptors were obtained from a male donor in good health and CMV-seronegative.

This sequence joins TRBV9 and TRBJ1-1; D might be TRBD1 (5 bases). The V gene's germline CDR1 is SGDLS and CDR2 YYNGEE. The CDR3 contains 13 residues. V was pared by 2 bases and J by 5 bases, with 10 bases between. In DNA form, the CDR3 reads TGTGCCAGCAGCGTTCGGGGGGGGACTGAAGCTTTCTTT. Amino acid sequence: CASSVRGGTEAFF. Supplemented by reference TRBV9 and TRBJ1-1, the full variable domain reads DSGVTQTPKHLITATGQRVTLRCSPRSGDLSVYWYQQSLDQGLQFLIQYYNGEERAKGNILERFSAQQFPDLHSELNLSSLELGDSALYFCASSVRGGTEAFFGQGTRLTVV.

This clone was detected only once. J is TRBJ2-7 and V is TRBV7-2; weak D call: TRBD2 (6 bases). This CDR3 region has 14 residues. Looked up from germline, CDR1 is SGHTA and CDR2 is FQGNSA. The V gene lost 4 bases and the J gene lost 4 bases, with 14 bases spanning the gap. The CDR3 region has the DNA TGTGCCAGCAGCTCCGGAGGGAATCAGTACGAGCAGTACTTC. Protein: CASSSGGNQYEQYF.

J is TRBJ2-7 and V is TRBV5-6; the D gene is possibly TRBD1 (7 bases). The germline V gene encodes CDR1 SGHDT and CDR2 YYEEEE. Trimming stripped 3 bases from V and 4 bases from J, with 20 bases between. The CDR3 consists of 16 residues. CDR3 nucleotides: TGTGCCAGCAGCTACCGGGGATCCAGGGGGAGGTACGAGCAGTACTTC. As protein: CASSYRGSRGRYEQYF.

The chain employs TRBV11-2 and TRBJ1-2; tentatively, D is TRBD1 (5 bases). CDR1 SGHAT and CDR2 FQNNGV come from the germline V gene. The CDR3 loop spans 13 amino acids. V shed 1 base and J shed 4 bases, with 7 bases lying between them. CDR3 DNA: TGTGCCAGCAGCTTAGGGGGCCTCTATGGCTACACCTTC. Amino acid sequence: CASSLGGLYGYTF.

The chain has TRBV5-1 and TRBJ2-5; D possibly corresponds to TRBD2 (6 bases). Germline V CDR1 and CDR2: SGHRS, YFSETQ. The V gene lost 0 bases and the J gene lost 0 bases, with 9 bases spanning the gap. CDR3 size: 15 residues. This CDR3 is CASSLAGAYQETQYF. In DNA form, the CDR3 reads TGCGCCAGCAGCTTGGCGGGAGCCTACCAAGAGACCCAGTACTTC.

The CDR3: CASSPTGGAGYEQYF. CDR3 sequence (DNA): TGTGCCAGCAGCCCGACAGGGGGCGCCGGGTACGAGCAGTACTTC. The gene calls are TRBV28 and TRBJ2-7; 10 bases fit TRBD1. V shed 6 bases and J 4 bases; nucleotides not matched to a gene: 9. The length of the CDR3 is 15 residues. The germline gives CDR1 MDHEN, CDR2 SYDVKM.

The chain couples TRBV5-1 to TRBJ1-5; D is possibly TRBD1 (5 bases). V dropped 4 bases and J dropped 5 bases, with 16 bases sitting between them. Germline V gene sequence: CDR1 SGHRS, CDR2 YFSETQ. The CDR3 extends over 15 amino acids. As DNA, the CDR3 is TGCGCCAGCAGCCTGGGGCAGCTCGGGGATCAGCCCCAGCATTTT. This gives the protein CASSLGQLGDQPQHF. Filled out from reference TRBV5-1 and TRBJ1-5, the complete variable domain reads KAGVTQTPRYLIKTRGQQVTLSCSPISGHRSVSWYQQTPGQGLQFLFEYFSETQRNKGNFPGRFSGRQFSNSRSEMNVSTLELGDSALYLCASSLGQLGDQPQHFGDGTRLSIL.